These 29 T cell receptor beta chains originate from one sample sequenced in a study of regulatory and conventional T cells in RAG deficiency. Repertoires were generated with immunoSEQ multiplex PCR, while TCRdb's copy carries only in-frame clones and drops some. In the table there are some 28,000 clones, 85% to 95% of which are singletons. Regulatory T cells were sorted from blood as CD4+ CD25-high CD127-low cells. This same sample was also taken into another study, of regulatory T cells. In that study: The primer mix had 52 TRBV and 13 TRBJ primers.

Sample: Tregs sorted from blood. The origin of the receptors is a human donor in good health.

This chain links TRBV30 with TRBJ1-2; D gene unclear. Germline V gives CDR1 GTSNPN, CDR2 SVGIG (reference sequence). This CDR3 contains 13 residues. V lost 0 bases, J lost 2 bases, and 7 bases lay in between. This chain's CDR3 is CAWSVTRNYGYTF. In DNA form, the CDR3 reads TGTGCCTGGAGTGTAACCAGAAACTATGGCTACACCTTC.

V gene TRBV9 combines with J gene TRBJ1-2; D perhaps matches TRBD1 (5 bases). V was trimmed by 7 bases and J by 4 bases, leaving 20 bases between them. CDR1 is SGDLS and CDR2 is YYNGEE in the germline V gene. This CDR3 is built from 15 residues. The CDR3 DNA is TGTGCCAGCGGAGGGAGGGGTCAGATGGGCTATGGCTACACCTTC. This gives the protein CASGGRGQMGYGYTF.

V usage is TRBV18 and J usage is TRBJ1-3; 8 bases align to TRBD1. From germline, CDR1 is KGHSH and CDR2 LQKENI. The CDR3 covers 17 residues. Trimming cost V 3 bases and J 3 bases; bases outside gene matches: 10. The CDR3 is CASSPSIGQGSGNTIYF. CDR3 nucleotides: TGTGCCAGCTCACCCTCGATTGGACAGGGAAGTGGAAACACCATATATTTT.

The chain couples TRBV5-1 to TRBJ2-1, with 10 bases fitting TRBD2. The CDR3 length is 15 residues. V lost 5 bases, J lost 4 bases, and 6 bases stayed unmatched. From germline, CDR1 is SGHRS and CDR2 YFSETQ. The CDR3 spells CASSRSSGGYNEQFF. The DNA for the CDR3 is TGCGCCAGCAGTCGATCTAGCGGGGGTTACAATGAGCAGTTCTTC.

The CDR3, as DNA: TGTGCCAGCAGCTTGCTCCATCCGGCTAATGAAAAACTGTTTTTT. It translates to CASSLLHPANEKLFF. This chain uses TRBV5-6 with TRBJ1-4; D unclear. The CDR3 is 15 amino acids. Germline-derived CDR1 and CDR2 are SGHDT and YYEEEE. Trimming stripped 1 base from V and 3 bases from J, with 10 bases between.

There are a few counts of this clone. The chain employs TRBV7-8 and TRBJ1-2; D unresolved. V lost 6 bases, J lost 6 bases, and 14 bases lay in between. Germline assignment: CDR1 SGHVS and CDR2 FQNEAQ. This CDR3 has 13 amino acids. The CDR3 DNA reads TGTGCCAGCAGAATAAGCAGACTTGATGGCTACACCTTC. Residues: CASRISRLDGYTF.

This clone has more than one count but fewer than ten. The CDR3 DNA sequence: TGTGCCAGTAGTATTGCGGGGTCGAGCTCCTACGAGCAGTACTTC. Translating it yields CASSIAGSSSYEQYF. The chain couples TRBV19 to TRBJ2-7; TRBD2 is a possible D gene (6 bases). The germline V gene has CDR1 LNHDA and CDR2 SQIVND (reference sequence). The V gene lost 3 bases and the J gene lost 0 bases, with 12 bases spanning the gap. This CDR3 comprises 15 residues.

V and J are TRBV18 and TRBJ2-3; D gene ambiguous. The germline V gene encodes CDR1 KGHSH and CDR2 LQKENI. Trimming cost V 1 base and J 6 bases, with 11 bases left between them. The CDR3 has 14 residues. This CDR3 reads CASSPLSSGDTQYF. CDR3 DNA sequence: TGTGCCAGCTCACCACTTTCAAGTGGGGATACGCAGTATTTT.

The chain couples TRBV5-5 to TRBJ1-6, with no clear D. The V end lost 1 base, the J end lost 7 bases, and 3 bases lay between the germline ends. CDR1 and CDR2 (germline): SGHKS, YYEKEE (reference sequence). CDR3 size: 12 residues. DNA of the CDR3: TGTGCCAGCAGCTTGACGAATTCACCCCTCCACTTT. This sequence encodes CASSLTNSPLHF.

The CDR3 region has the DNA TGTGCCAGCAAATCGGAGTACACCTACGAGCAGTACTTC. This codes for CASKSEYTYEQYF. The genes are TRBV2 and TRBJ2-7, with D uncertain. CDR3 size: 13 residues. V lost 7 bases and J lost 2, with 12 bases in between. Germline-derived CDR1 and CDR2 are SNHLY and FYNNEI. Together with reference TRBV2 and TRBJ2-7, the CDR3 gives the full variable domain: EPEVTQTPSHQVTQMGQEVILRCVPISNHLYFYWYRQILGQKVEFLVSFYNNEISEKSEIFDDQFSVERPDGSNFTLKIRSTKLEDSAMYFCASKSEYTYEQYFGPGTRLTVT.

This chain links TRBV5-4 with TRBJ1-1, with unresolved D. Germline loops: CDR1 SGHNT, CDR2 YYREEE (reference sequence). Trimming cost V 4 bases and J 7 bases, with 14 bases left between them. There are 13 residues in the CDR3. In DNA, the CDR3 is TGTGCCAGCAGCCCGGGCCCCGGGGATGAAGCTTTCTTT. Translating gives CASSPGPGDEAFF.

The chain employs TRBV10-3 and TRBJ1-3; D unclear. Germline V gene sequence: CDR1 ENHRY, CDR2 SYGVKD. This CDR3 comprises 14 residues. Trimming shortened V by 5 bases and J by 0 bases, and 8 bases separated the two germline ends. This CDR3 reads CAISTSHSGNTIYF. The CDR3 bases are TGTGCCATCAGTACTTCTCACTCTGGAAACACCATATATTTT.

The rearrangement links TRBV6-6 to TRBJ2-7; a weak D match, TRBD1 (7 bases). This CDR3 contains 13 residues. V was cut by 6 bases and J by 3 bases, with 12 bases left in between. Germline assignment: CDR1 MNHNY and CDR2 SVGAGI (reference sequence). The CDR3 nucleotides read TGTGCCAGCAGCCGCGGGACAGACTACGAGCAGTACTTC. It translates to CASSRGTDYEQYF.

CDR3 DNA: TGTGCCAGCAGCTTAGGACTAGCGGGGGCCTTCCAAGAGACCCAGTACTTC. Translating it yields CASSLGLAGAFQETQYF. V is TRBV11-2 and J is TRBJ2-5; 12 positions agree with TRBD2. From germline, CDR1 is SGHAT and CDR2 FQNNGV. V was clipped by 1 base and J by 1 base; unmatched bases: 4. This CDR3 spans 17 amino acids.

DNA for the CDR3: TGCGCCAGCAGCGAGGGCCGAGCGGGGGTGGTCACAGATACGCAGTATTTT. Amino acid sequence: CASSEGRAGVVTDTQYF. The chain links TRBV5-1 to TRBJ2-3; the match to TRBD2 covers 8 bases. J was trimmed by 2 bases and V by 4 bases; bases with no gene match: 12. The CDR3 has 17 amino acids. Germline assignment: CDR1 SGHRS and CDR2 YFSETQ.

The chain joins TRBV14 to TRBJ2-3, with D maybe TRBD1 (6 bases). Trimming took off 0 bases at V and 0 bases at J, with 16 bases between the two ends. The CDR3 consists of 18 residues. CDR1 and CDR2 (germline): SGHDN, FVKESK. The CDR3, as DNA: TGTGCCAGCAGCCAAGATTTCGTCACAGGGTCTAGCACAGATACGCAGTATTTT. It is translated as CASSQDFVTGSSTDTQYF.

This clone was counted a few times. The chain has TRBV6-5 and TRBJ1-2; D uncertain. V shed 3 bases and J shed 3 bases, with 14 bases lying between them. CDR1 and CDR2 from the germline V gene are MNHEY and SVGAGI. There are 15 residues in the CDR3. The CDR3 coding sequence is TGTGCCAGCAGTTATTCACCGGGGTATGACTATGGCTACACCTTC. It specifies CASSYSPGYDYGYTF.

The V gene is TRBV6-5, the J gene TRBJ2-1, with D maybe TRBD2 (6 bases). The CDR3 sequence is 16 residues long. Germline lookup yields CDR1 MNHEY and CDR2 SVGAGI. Trimming took off 4 bases at V and 6 bases at J, with 19 bases between the two ends. CDR3 residues: CASSLSPGLPINEQFF. The DNA for the CDR3 is TGTGCCAGCAGTTTATCCCCGGGACTCCCAATCAATGAGCAGTTCTTC.

This clone has just a few counts. J is TRBJ1-1 and V is TRBV5-1; 9 positions match TRBD1. This CDR3 is 14 amino acids long. The V segment lost 4 bases and the J segment 5 bases; nucleotides outside the gene matches: 6. Germline V gene data show CDR1 as SGHRS and CDR2 as YFSETQ. The DNA of the CDR3 is TGCGCCAGCAGCCTGGGGGACAGGGAGACTGAAGCTTTCTTT. Translating gives CASSLGDRETEAFF.

The rearrangement links TRBV30 to TRBJ1-4; 9 bases match TRBD1. This CDR3 has 14 amino acids. Germline-derived CDR1 and CDR2 are GTSNPN and SVGIG (reference sequence). The V segment lost 3 bases and the J segment 8 bases; nucleotides outside the gene matches: 7. The CDR3 loop reads CAWRRDRAYEKLFF. In DNA form, the CDR3 reads TGTGCCTGGAGACGGGACAGGGCCTACGAAAAACTGTTTTTT.

The chain couples TRBV2 to TRBJ2-7; the D gene is possibly TRBD2 (7 bases). V lost 10 bases and J 3 bases, leaving 16 bases between the germline ends. The CDR3 covers 13 residues. Looked up from germline, CDR1 is SNHLY and CDR2 is FYNNEI. The CDR3 region is CATAGHDYYEQYF. In nucleotides, the CDR3 is TGTGCCACAGCGGGACATGACTACTACGAGCAGTACTTC.

CDR3 DNA: TGTGCCAGCAGCTCCGCTCTTCGGATGAACACTGAAGCTTTCTTT. This codes for CASSSALRMNTEAFF. V is TRBV7-9 and J is TRBJ1-1; D gene ambiguous. Germline CDR1 and CDR2: SEHNR and FQNEAQ (reference sequence). Trimming shortened V by 4 bases and J by 0 bases, and 12 bases separated the two germline ends. The CDR3 runs 15 residues.

The chain carries TRBV4-1 and TRBJ1-1; D may be TRBD1 (6 bases). Trimming took off 1 base at V and 4 bases at J, with 16 bases between the two ends. The length of the CDR3 is 16 residues. Germline CDR1 MGHRA, CDR2 YSYEKL. The DNA for the CDR3 is TGCGCCAGCAGCCAAGCTGCGACAGGCGGGGGCACTGAAGCTTTCTTT. Amino acids: CASSQAATGGGTEAFF.

The chain uses TRBV18 and TRBJ1-3; D gene ambiguous. Trimming stripped 2 bases from V and 2 bases from J, with 13 bases between. The CDR3 covers 16 residues. Germline CDR1 and CDR2: KGHSH and LQKENI. In nucleotides, the CDR3 is TGTGCCAGCTCACCAGGCTGGCTAACTGCTGGAAACACCATATATTTT. Translation gives CASSPGWLTAGNTIYF.

V usage is TRBV11-2 and J usage is TRBJ2-5; possibly TRBD1 for D (5 bases). V shed 1 base and J shed 2 bases, with 8 bases lying between them. This CDR3 comprises 14 residues. The germline V gene encodes CDR1 SGHAT and CDR2 FQNNGV. The CDR3 loop is CASSLVPGQETQYF. The CDR3 DNA reads TGTGCCAGCAGCTTAGTCCCAGGGCAAGAGACCCAGTACTTC.

This chain joins TRBV7-9 and TRBJ2-3; D gene ambiguous. Germline V lookup: CDR1 SEHNR, CDR2 FQNEAQ (reference sequence). Trimming took 7 bases from V and 3 from J, leaving 5 bases between them. The length of the CDR3 is 11 residues. CDR3 sequence: CASTRTDTQYF. As DNA, the CDR3 is TGTGCCAGCACCAGAACAGATACGCAGTATTTT.

The chain recombines TRBV14 with TRBJ2-2; no clear D gene. The length of the CDR3 is 13 residues. Germline V gene data show CDR1 as SGHDN and CDR2 as FVKESK. Trimming pared 1 base from V and 8 bases from J, leaving 8 bases between. The CDR3 sequence is CASSQGPFGELFF. CDR3 nucleotide sequence: TGTGCCAGCAGCCAAGGCCCGTTTGGGGAGCTGTTTTTT.

The chain links TRBV7-9 to TRBJ1-5; D call uncertain. The CDR3 has 14 residues. Per the germline V gene, CDR1 is SEHNR and CDR2 is FQNEAQ (reference sequence). The V gene lost 2 bases and the J gene lost 1 base, with 6 bases spanning the gap. The chain's CDR3 is CASSLQGSNQPQHF. CDR3 in DNA: TGTGCCAGCAGCTTACAAGGAAGCAATCAGCCCCAGCATTTT.

The gene calls are TRBV5-1 and TRBJ2-1, with TRBD2 matching 12 bases. The V gene end was trimmed by 4 bases and the J gene end by 4 bases; junction bases not matched to a gene: 3. The CDR3 sequence is 15 residues long. CDR1 is SGHRS, CDR2 YFSETQ, per germline. The CDR3 protein is CASSPGLAGYNEQFF. CDR3 sequence (DNA): TGCGCCAGCAGCCCTGGACTAGCGGGGTACAATGAGCAGTTCTTC.